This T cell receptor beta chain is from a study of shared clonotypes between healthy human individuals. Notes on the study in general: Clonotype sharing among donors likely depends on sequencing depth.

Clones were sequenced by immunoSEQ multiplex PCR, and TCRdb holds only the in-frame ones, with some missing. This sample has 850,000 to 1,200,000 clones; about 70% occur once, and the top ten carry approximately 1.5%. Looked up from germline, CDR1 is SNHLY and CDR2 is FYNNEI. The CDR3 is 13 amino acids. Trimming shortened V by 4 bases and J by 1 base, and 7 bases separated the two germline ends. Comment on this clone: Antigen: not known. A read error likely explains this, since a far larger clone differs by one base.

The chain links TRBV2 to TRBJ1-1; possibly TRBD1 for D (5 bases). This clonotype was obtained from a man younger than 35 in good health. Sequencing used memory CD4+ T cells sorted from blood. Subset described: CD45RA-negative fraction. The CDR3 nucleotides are TGTGCCAGCAGTGTGGGGCAGAACACTGAAGCTTTCTTT. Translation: CASSVGQNTEAFF.